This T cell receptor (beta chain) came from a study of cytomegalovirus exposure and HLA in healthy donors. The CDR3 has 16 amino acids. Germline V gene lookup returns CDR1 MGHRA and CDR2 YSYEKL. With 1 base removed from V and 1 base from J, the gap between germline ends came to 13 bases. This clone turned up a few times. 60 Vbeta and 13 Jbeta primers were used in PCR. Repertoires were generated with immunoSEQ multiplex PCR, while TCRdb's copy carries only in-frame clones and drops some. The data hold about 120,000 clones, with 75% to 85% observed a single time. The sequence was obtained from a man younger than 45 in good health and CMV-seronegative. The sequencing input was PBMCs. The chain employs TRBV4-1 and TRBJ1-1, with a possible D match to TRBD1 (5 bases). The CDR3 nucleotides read TGCGCCAGCAGCCAAGTAGGAGCCACAGGGAACACTGAAGCTTTCTTT. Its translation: CASSQVGATGNTEAFF.